The next 20 T cell receptor beta chains were all read from a single sample in a study of breast tumors, draining lymph nodes, adjacent tissues. TCRdb independently ran MiXCR on the multiplex PCR reads; one entry per CDR3 protein. The sample records about 14,000 distinct CDR3 sequences, approximately 50% being singletons. Sequencing was carried out using tumor-adjacent breast tissue. The receptor set was obtained from a female donor with breast cancer. Some clones in this sample may be carry-over from other donors' samples.

The J gene is TRBJ2-7, the V gene TRBV10-3, with D perhaps matching TRBD1 (6 bases). V was cut by 10 bases and J by 0 bases, with 10 bases left in between. CDR1 and CDR2 (germline): ENHRY, SYGVKD. The CDR3 length is 12 residues. CDR3 nucleotides: TGTGCCACAGCAGGGGTCTCCTACGAGCAGTACTTC. It encodes CATAGVSYEQYF.

V usage is TRBV7-2 and J usage is TRBJ2-7; the match to TRBD2 covers 12 bases. With 5 bases clipped from V and 2 bases from J, the junction kept 4 bases outside the gene matches. The CDR3 runs 15 residues. Germline V gene sequence: CDR1 SGHTA, CDR2 FQGNSA. CDR3 amino acids: CASSLTSGSAYEQYF. The CDR3 DNA follows: TGTGCCAGCAGCCTGACTAGCGGGAGTGCCTACGAGCAGTACTTC.

The chain uses TRBV7-2 and TRBJ2-2, with D perhaps TRBD2 (5 bases). V lost 1 base, J lost 6 bases, and 6 bases lay in between. The germline gives CDR1 SGHTA, CDR2 FQGNSA. This CDR3 contains 13 residues. The CDR3 DNA follows: TGTGCCAGCAGCTTAGTCGGGGCCGGGGAGCTGTTTTTT. As protein: CASSLVGAGELFF.

This clonotype is medium-sized in the sample. The rearrangement uses TRBV6-6 and TRBJ2-3; 9 bases align to TRBD1. This CDR3 contains 16 residues. V trimming: 6 bases; J trimming: 4 bases; junction bases outside the gene matches: 11. The germline CDR1 and CDR2 sequences are MNHNY and SVGAGI (reference sequence). CDR3 region: CASSHTPGQGADTQYF. For the CDR3, the DNA is TGTGCCAGCAGCCACACCCCGGGACAGGGAGCAGATACGCAGTATTTT.

Turning to this clonotype: One base away lies a much larger clone, so this may be a sequencing read error. The chain has TRBV12-3 or TRBV12-4 and TRBJ1-5, with 10 positions matching TRBD1. The CDR3 contains 18 residues. Trimming at V came to 3 bases and at J to 6 bases, leaving 14 bases not matched to a gene. CDR3 in DNA: TGTGCCAGCAGTTTCTTCCGGGACAGGGGATCAGCAATTCAGCCCCAGCATTTT. Encoded protein: CASSFFRDRGSAIQPQHF.

This clonotype was counted many times. The V call is TRBV6-2 or TRBV6-3, the J call TRBJ1-2, with D hard to call. The CDR3 runs 13 residues. V was trimmed by 4 bases and J by 1 base, leaving 7 bases between them. Germline assignment: CDR1 MNHEY and CDR2 SVGEGT. The CDR3 sequence: CASSLRGNYGYTF. The CDR3 coding sequence is TGTGCCAGCAGTTTGCGGGGTAACTATGGCTACACCTTC.

This clonotype was seen at least ten times. The rearrangement joins TRBV27 to TRBJ1-4; 8 bases match TRBD1. V lost 2 bases to trimming and J lost 8 bases; unmatched junction nucleotides: 10. There are 16 residues in the CDR3. CDR1 is MNHEY and CDR2 is SMNVEV in the germline V gene (reference sequence). The CDR3 bases are TGTGCCAGCAGTTTAGACGTTCGGACAGGGCAGGAAAAACTGTTTTTT. Amino acids: CASSLDVRTGQEKLFF. The variable domain in full, with the rest retrieved from reference TRBV27 and TRBJ1-4, is EAQVTQNPRYLITVTGKKLTVTCSQNMNHEYMSWYRQDPGLGLRQIYYSMNVEVTDKGDVPEGYKVSRKEKRNFPLILESPSPNQTSLYFCASSLDVRTGQEKLFFGSGTQLSVL.

This chain links TRBV10-3 with TRBJ2-7; the D call may be TRBD1 or TRBD2 (5 bases each). Germline V CDR1 and CDR2: ENHRY, SYGVKD. The CDR3 length is 15 residues. The V gene lost 10 bases and the J gene lost 1 base, with 20 bases spanning the gap. CDR3 nucleotides: TGTGCCACCGCACAGGTCCAGGGAGTTTCCTACGAGCAGTACTTC. Residues: CATAQVQGVSYEQYF.

Here the CDR3 reads CASSVKQFNSPLHF. The CDR3 coding sequence is TGTGCCAGCAGCGTAAAACAGTTTAATTCACCCCTCCACTTT. The chain uses TRBV9 and TRBJ1-6; D is undetermined. V was shortened by 1 base and J by 6 bases, with 8 bases between the two germline ends. CDR1 is SGDLS and CDR2 is YYNGEE in the germline V gene. The CDR3 runs 14 residues.

The chain couples TRBV20-1 to TRBJ2-5; 10 bases agree with TRBD2. Germline V gene sequence: CDR1 DFQATT, CDR2 SNEGSKA (reference sequence). J was trimmed by 5 bases and V by 0 bases; bases with no gene match: 12. This CDR3 spans 17 amino acids. CDR3 sequence reads: CSARDPGTSASWETQYF. The CDR3 DNA reads TGCAGTGCTAGAGATCCGGGGACTAGCGCGAGCTGGGAGACCCAGTACTTC.

This clonotype is termed medium-sized. V usage is TRBV20-1 and J usage is TRBJ1-6; TRBD1 is a possible D gene (5 bases). Trimming cost V 3 bases and J 10 bases, with 13 bases left between them. The CDR3 contains 13 residues. Germline assignment: CDR1 DFQATT and CDR2 SNEGSKA (reference sequence). The DNA of the CDR3 is TGCAGTGCTAGTAAGGGGAGGGACTCACCCCTCCACTTT. It specifies CSASKGRDSPLHF.

The rearrangement links TRBV7-9 to TRBJ2-7; the D gene could be TRBD1 or TRBD2 (6 bases each). Germline V CDR1 and CDR2: SEHNR, FQNEAQ (reference sequence). CDR3 length: 15 residues. V was pared by 0 bases and J by 6 bases, with 15 bases between. The CDR3 nucleotides are TGTGCCAGCAGCTTAGCGCTCGACGGGGGCGGCGAGCAGTACTTC. This codes for CASSLALDGGGEQYF. Full variable domain (remainder filled in from reference TRBV7-9 and TRBJ2-7): DTGVSQNPRHKITKRGQNVTFRCDPISEHNRLYWYRQTLGQGPEFLTYFQNEAQLEKSRLLSDRFSAERPKGSFSTLEIQRTEQGDSAMYLCASSLALDGGGEQYFGPGTRLTVT.

The V call is TRBV20-1, the J call TRBJ1-2; possibly TRBD1 for D (5 bases). Trimming stripped 3 bases from V and 8 bases from J, with 10 bases between. The CDR3 has 11 amino acids. Germline values: CDR1 DFQATT, CDR2 SNEGSKA (reference sequence). CDR3 region: CSARGDLGYTF. The CDR3 nucleotides read TGCAGTGCTAGGGGGGATCTAGGCTACACCTTC.

This chain uses TRBV4-1 with TRBJ2-2; D unresolved. The CDR3 is 16 residues long. CDR1 is MGHRA and CDR2 is YSYEKL in the germline V gene. Trimming removed 0 bases from V and 9 bases from J, with 17 bases in between. CDR3 nucleotides: TGCGCCAGCAGCCAAGATATAGTGGGTCTAGAGAGGGAGCTGTTTTTT. Translating it yields CASSQDIVGLERELFF.

This clonotype was seen repeatedly, ten times or more. The V call is TRBV12-3 or TRBV12-4, the J call TRBJ2-3; D is unclear. CDR3 length: 15 residues. The ends were cut back, 6 bases at V and 6 bases at J, with 19 bases in the middle. This CDR3 is CASSPLAGYGDTQYF. In DNA form, the CDR3 reads TGTGCCAGCAGCCCTTTGGCCGGTTACGGGGATACGCAGTATTTT.

This clonotype was recorded many times. The gene calls are TRBV7-2 and TRBJ1-1, with D unresolved. Germline lookup yields CDR1 SGHTA and CDR2 FQGNSA. The CDR3 length is 13 residues. Trimming took off 3 bases at V and 2 bases at J, with 7 bases between the two ends. The CDR3 sequence: CASSLELNTEAFF. The CDR3 bases are TGTGCCAGCAGCTTGGAACTCAACACTGAAGCTTTCTTT.

Within the sample, this clonotype is medium-sized. The J gene is TRBJ2-4, the V gene TRBV20-1, with D maybe TRBD2 (6 bases). The CDR3 covers 16 residues. The germline V gene encodes CDR1 DFQATT and CDR2 SNEGSKA (reference sequence). Trimming pared 6 bases from V and 5 bases from J, leaving 23 bases between. The chain's CDR3 is CSAIPWASASQNIQYF. The CDR3 nucleotides are TGCAGTGCCATCCCATGGGCTAGCGCTAGCCAAAACATTCAGTACTTC.

By sample fraction, this clonotype is medium-sized. The rearrangement links TRBV7-8 to TRBJ1-2; a weak D match, TRBD1 (6 bases). Deletions cut 1 base from V and 6 bases from J, with 15 bases between. Germline V gene lookup returns CDR1 SGHVS and CDR2 FQNEAQ. This CDR3 is 15 amino acids long. Here the CDR3 reads CASSLVTGAPNGYTF. As DNA, the CDR3 is TGTGCCAGCAGCTTAGTGACGGGGGCGCCTAATGGCTACACCTTC.

The chain uses TRBV2 and TRBJ1-1; possible D gene TRBD1, 5 bases. Germline CDR1 and CDR2: SNHLY and FYNNEI. The V and J ends lost 4 bases and 5 bases respectively, with 8 bases between them. The CDR3 totals 12 residues. In nucleotides, the CDR3 is TGTGCCAGCAGTGGAGGGGTGACTGAAGCTTTCTTT. As protein: CASSGGVTEAFF. The complete variable domain, with remaining parts taken from reference TRBV2 and TRBJ1-1, reads EPEVTQTPSHQVTQMGQEVILRCVPISNHLYFYWYRQILGQKVEFLVSFYNNEISEKSEIFDDQFSVERPDGSNFTLKIRSTKLEDSAMYFCASSGGVTEAFFGQGTRLTVV.

V usage is TRBV20-1 and J usage is TRBJ1-1; D is unclear. Trimming shortened V by 4 bases and J by 0 bases, and 15 bases separated the two germline ends. The CDR3 is made up of 15 amino acids. Germline CDR1 DFQATT, CDR2 SNEGSKA (reference sequence). CDR3 amino acids: CSATTVLEMNTEAFF. The CDR3 DNA follows: TGCAGTGCTACTACTGTCCTAGAGATGAACACTGAAGCTTTCTTT.